The 26 T cell receptor beta chains listed next were all sequenced from one sample in a study of cytomegalovirus exposure and HLA in healthy donors. The PCR made use of 60 Vbeta and 13 Jbeta primers. This table comes from immunoSEQ multiplex PCR, and its TCRdb copy is limited to in-frame clones, with some not included. The data contain some 130,000 clones, about 77% of them singletons. The source material was PBMCs. Every receptor here comes from a male donor in good health and CMV-seronegative.

This clone showed up just a few times. The V and J genes are TRBV4-1 and TRBJ1-2; D is perhaps TRBD1 (6 bases). The CDR3 loop spans 15 amino acids. The germline CDR1 and CDR2 sequences are MGHRA and YSYEKL. Between the trimmed V and J ends, which lost 4 bases and 0 bases, there was a span of 12 bases. DNA for the CDR3: TGCGCCAGCAGCCGACAGGCGCGCTCTAACTATGGCTACACCTTC. Its protein is CASSRQARSNYGYTF.

This clone was observed a handful of times. The rearrangement uses TRBV2 and TRBJ2-2; 7 nucleotides line up with TRBD1. V shed 4 bases, J shed 3 bases, and the junction held 5 bases outside the gene matches. CDR1 and CDR2 (germline): SNHLY, FYNNEI. This CDR3 comprises 15 residues. The CDR3, as DNA: TGTGCCAGCAGTGGGCAGGGGGTCGACACCGGGGAGCTGTTTTTT. It encodes CASSGQGVDTGELFF.

The chain has TRBV19 and TRBJ2-1, with TRBD2 matching 7 bases. Germline V CDR1 and CDR2: LNHDA, SQIVND (reference sequence). The V gene end was trimmed by 6 bases and the J gene end by 6 bases; junction bases not matched to a gene: 17. This CDR3 region has 17 residues. CDR3 residues: CASSHWALAARPNEQFF. The DNA for the CDR3 is TGTGCCAGTAGCCACTGGGCCCTAGCGGCCCGGCCCAATGAGCAGTTCTTC.

This chain uses TRBV7-9 with TRBJ2-6; 8 bases line up with TRBD2. After removal of 5 bases from V and 0 bases from J, the junction contained 12 bases not matched to a gene. The CDR3 runs 19 residues. Germline values: CDR1 SEHNR, CDR2 FQNEAQ (reference sequence). CDR3 amino acids: CASSQDGVREVSGANVLTF. CDR3 coding DNA: TGTGCCAGCAGCCAGGACGGTGTGCGGGAGGTCTCTGGGGCCAACGTCCTGACTTTC.

V usage is TRBV5-8 and J usage is TRBJ1-4; D is uncertain. The V and J ends lost 0 bases and 8 bases respectively, with 20 bases between them. Germline V gives CDR1 SGHTS, CDR2 YDEGEE. This CDR3 is 17 amino acids long. The CDR3 DNA reads as TGTGCCAGCAGCTTGGCCTGGCAGGCGGGCAGTGGGGAAAAACTGTTTTTT. This codes for CASSLAWQAGSGEKLFF.

This chain uses TRBV7-3 with TRBJ1-3; TRBD1 might be the D (5 bases). The CDR3 is made up of 13 amino acids. Germline values: CDR1 SGHTA, CDR2 FQGTGA. With 5 bases removed from V and 0 bases from J, the gap between germline ends came to 5 bases. The DNA for the CDR3 is TGTGCCAGCAGCCAGGGCTCTGGAAACACCATATATTTT. It is translated as CASSQGSGNTIYF.

The chain links TRBV5-6 to TRBJ2-7; possibly TRBD1 for D (6 bases). From germline, CDR1 is SGHDT and CDR2 YYEEEE. The CDR3 contains 15 residues. With 1 base removed from V and 2 bases from J, the gap between germline ends came to 13 bases. CDR3 coding DNA: TGTGCCAGCAGCTTGAGCACAGGGTACCCCTACGAGCAGTACTTC. It yields the protein CASSLSTGYPYEQYF. Variable domain in full (rest from reference TRBV5-6 and TRBJ2-7): DAGVTQSPTHLIKTRGQQVTLRCSPKSGHDTVSWYQQALGQGPQFIFQYYEEEERQRGNFPDRFSGHQFPNYSSELNVNALLLGDSALYLCASSLSTGYPYEQYFGPGTRLTVT.

The chain joins TRBV5-6 to TRBJ1-5; 8 bases fit TRBD1. The ends lost 1 base at V and 1 base at J; junction bases unmatched: 1. CDR1 SGHDT and CDR2 YYEEEE come from the germline V gene. This CDR3 is 15 amino acids long. DNA for the CDR3: TGTGCCAGCAGCTTGTGGGACAGGAGCAATCAGCCCCAGCATTTT. It is translated as CASSLWDRSNQPQHF.

This chain links TRBV11-2 with TRBJ1-2; 12 bases are a match to TRBD1. Germline values: CDR1 SGHAT, CDR2 FQNNGV. The ends lost 8 bases at V and 6 bases at J; junction bases unmatched: 13. The length of the CDR3 is 16 residues. CDR3: CASAAGTGGPLDGYTF. CDR3 sequence (DNA): TGTGCCAGCGCGGCCGGGACAGGGGGCCCGTTAGATGGCTACACCTTC.

This clone came up once. This chain uses TRBV25-1 with TRBJ2-1; 9 nucleotides match TRBD2. Per the germline V gene, CDR1 is MGHDK and CDR2 is SYGVNS. V gave up 8 bases and J gave up 3 bases; unmatched junction bases: 5. The CDR3 covers 14 residues. CDR3 amino acids: CASGASGDYNEQFF. In DNA form, the CDR3 reads TGTGCCAGCGGCGCTAGCGGGGACTACAATGAGCAGTTCTTC.

The rearrangement uses TRBV5-4 and TRBJ2-5; 8 bases line up with TRBD1. The CDR3 spans 13 residues. V shed 9 bases and J 2 bases; nucleotides not matched to a gene: 6. Germline values: CDR1 SGHNT, CDR2 YYREEE (reference sequence). In nucleotides, the CDR3 is TGTGCCACCCAGACAGGGGTACAAGAGACCCAGTACTTC. Encoded protein: CATQTGVQETQYF.

The V call is TRBV18, the J call TRBJ1-1; 7 bases match TRBD1. CDR1 KGHSH and CDR2 LQKENI come from the germline V gene. The CDR3 covers 16 residues. The junction had 12 bases not matched to a gene; V was cut back by 3 bases and J by 5 bases. The CDR3: CASSPLEGAVGTEAFF. The CDR3 DNA sequence: TGTGCCAGCTCACCCTTGGAGGGGGCAGTGGGTACTGAAGCTTTCTTT. The full variable domain, its missing parts supplied by reference TRBV18 and TRBJ1-1, is NAGVMQNPRHLVRRRGQEARLRCSPMKGHSHVYWYRQLPEEGLKFMVYLQKENIIDESGMPKERFSAEFPKEGPSILRIQQVVRGDSAAYFCASSPLEGAVGTEAFFGQGTRLTVV.

This clone was seen only a few times. This chain joins TRBV29-1 and TRBJ2-3; 12 positions match TRBD2. There are 15 residues in the CDR3. Germline CDR1 is SQVTM and CDR2 is ANQGSEA. V gave up 5 bases and J gave up 0 bases; unmatched junction bases: 3. CDR3 bases: TGCAGCGTTCGGACTAGCGGGATAAGCACAGATACGCAGTATTTT. Its protein is CSVRTSGISTDTQYF.

The rearrangement joins TRBV2 to TRBJ2-3; 13 nucleotides agree with TRBD2. V trimming: 6 bases; J trimming: 4 bases; junction bases outside the gene matches: 10. This CDR3 has 17 residues. The germline gives CDR1 SNHLY, CDR2 FYNNEI. The CDR3 DNA reads TGTGCCAGCAGAGCTACTAGCGGGAGGGGCGACGCAGATACGCAGTATTTT. Translation gives CASRATSGRGDADTQYF. The full variable domain, with the rest looked up from reference TRBV2 and TRBJ2-3, is EPEVTQTPSHQVTQMGQEVILRCVPISNHLYFYWYRQILGQKVEFLVSFYNNEISEKSEIFDDQFSVERPDGSNFTLKIRSTKLEDSAMYFCASRATSGRGDADTQYFGPGTRLTVL.

The chain recombines TRBV7-6 with TRBJ1-1; 7 bases fit TRBD1. Germline values: CDR1 SGHVS, CDR2 FNYEAQ. The CDR3 has 14 residues. J lost 0 bases, V lost 7 bases, and 5 bases had no gene match. Here the CDR3 DNA reads TGTGCCAGCACCGTCGGGACAGTGAACACTGAAGCTTTCTTT. Translating it yields CASTVGTVNTEAFF.

This chain links TRBV14 with TRBJ2-7; TRBD1 is a possible D gene (5 bases). Trimming took 3 bases from V and 1 from J, leaving 10 bases between them. Germline loops: CDR1 SGHDN, CDR2 FVKESK. CDR3 length: 14 residues. Written as DNA, the CDR3 is TGTGCCAGCAGCCACAGGGTTGCTTCCTACGAGCAGTACTTC. Its protein product is CASSHRVASYEQYF.

The chain uses TRBV5-1 and TRBJ2-6, with TRBD1 matching 9 bases. Losses at the gene ends were 4 bases for V and 0 bases for J; bases not matched to a gene: 5. Germline CDR1 is SGHRS and CDR2 is YFSETQ. The CDR3 has 17 amino acids. The CDR3 sequence: CASSRDRATSGANVLTF. Here the CDR3 DNA reads TGCGCCAGCAGCCGGGACAGGGCGACCTCTGGGGCCAACGTCCTGACTTTC.

This clone has only a few counts. J is TRBJ2-4 and V is TRBV6-1; TRBD2 agrees at 10 bases. The germline gives CDR1 MNHNS, CDR2 SASEGT. V lost 2 bases and J lost 0; bases outside the gene matches: 1. This CDR3 is built from 16 residues. CDR3 nucleotides: TGTGCCAGCAGTGAACGACTAGCGGGAGCCAAAAACATTCAGTACTTC. The encoded protein is CASSERLAGAKNIQYF.

This clone turned up a few times. The rearrangement joins TRBV6-6 to TRBJ2-7; no clear D. Per germline, CDR1 MNHNY and CDR2 SVGAGI (reference sequence). This CDR3 spans 11 amino acids. V lost 7 bases, J lost 3 bases, and 7 bases lay in between. The CDR3 spells CASIFGYEQYF. The CDR3 coding sequence is TGTGCCAGCATCTTCGGCTACGAGCAGTACTTC.

V usage is TRBV14 and J usage is TRBJ2-7; the D is unclear. The CDR3 has 13 residues. The V gene's germline CDR1 is SGHDN and CDR2 FVKESK. V lost 4 bases and J lost 2, with 9 bases in between. Here the CDR3 DNA reads TGTGCCAGCAGCCCTTCTAGAACCTACGAGCAGTACTTC. This sequence encodes CASSPSRTYEQYF.

CDR3 nucleotide sequence: TGTGCCAGTAGTATAAGTCGCGGGAGCTCCTACAATGAGCAGTTCTTC. Translated, it gives CASSISRGSSYNEQFF. V is TRBV19 and J is TRBJ2-1; 7 positions agree with TRBD2. V was clipped by 2 bases and J by 0 bases; unmatched bases: 4. The V gene's germline CDR1 is LNHDA and CDR2 SQIVND (reference sequence). The CDR3 extends over 16 amino acids.

The V gene is TRBV30, the J gene TRBJ2-7; TRBD2 aligns across 8 bases. With 0 bases clipped from V and 6 bases from J, the junction kept 4 bases outside the gene matches. The germline V gene encodes CDR1 GTSNPN and CDR2 SVGIG (reference sequence). The CDR3 covers 13 residues. CDR3 residues: CAWSVRLASEQYF. As DNA, the CDR3 is TGTGCCTGGAGTGTCAGACTAGCGAGCGAGCAGTACTTC.

The J gene is TRBJ1-1, the V gene TRBV9; 9 nucleotides line up with TRBD1. Per the germline V gene, CDR1 is SGDLS and CDR2 is YYNGEE. The CDR3 has 16 residues. V lost 3 bases and J lost 4; bases outside the gene matches: 10. CDR3 nucleotides: TGTGCCAGCAGCGCATTACAGGGGGCTCGTGGCACTGAAGCTTTCTTT. It encodes CASSALQGARGTEAFF.

This clone has a handful of counts. A junction end diverges from the germline sequence, so it may reflect a read error. The chain joins TRBV5-1 to TRBJ2-4, with TRBD2 matching over 8 bases. The CDR3 covers 14 residues. CDR1 SGHRS and CDR2 YFSETQ come from the germline V gene. The CDR3 here is CASSLAGGENSQYF. The CDR3, as DNA: TGCGCCAGCAGCCTTGCGGGGGGCGAAAACAGTCAGTACTTC.

The chain links TRBV18 to TRBJ2-3; no clear D. This CDR3 is built from 13 residues. V was pared by 3 bases and J by 0 bases, with 4 bases between. Germline V gene lookup returns CDR1 KGHSH and CDR2 LQKENI. Here the CDR3 DNA reads TGTGCCAGCTCACCCCCTAGCACAGATACGCAGTATTTT. It codes for CASSPPSTDTQYF.

The chain's CDR3 is CASSFGSQETQYF. Here the CDR3 DNA reads TGTGCCAGCAGCTTTGGCAGCCAAGAGACCCAGTACTTC. This rearrangement joins TRBV7-6 to TRBJ2-5, with D hard to call. Germline V gives CDR1 SGHVS, CDR2 FNYEAQ. The CDR3 is 13 residues long. Trimming took off 3 bases at V and 1 base at J, with 6 bases between the two ends.